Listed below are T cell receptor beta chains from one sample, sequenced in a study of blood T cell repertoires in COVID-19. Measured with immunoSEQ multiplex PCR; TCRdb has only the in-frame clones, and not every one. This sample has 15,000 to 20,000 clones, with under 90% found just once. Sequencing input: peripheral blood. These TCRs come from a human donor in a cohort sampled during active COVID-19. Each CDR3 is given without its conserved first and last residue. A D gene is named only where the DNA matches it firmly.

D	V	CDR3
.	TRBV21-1	ASSKAGGGYGTEAF
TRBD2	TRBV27	ASSISAGVETQY
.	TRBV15	ATSRGRANTEAF
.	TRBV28	ASSYPPSSYNSPLH
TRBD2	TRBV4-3	ASSQATSGDYNEQF
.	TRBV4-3	ASSQDRESYNEQF
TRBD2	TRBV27	ASMASGRGIETQY
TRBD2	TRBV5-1	ASSLASVTFSGAYEQY
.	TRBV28	ASTTAGGGRANYGYT
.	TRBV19	ASSMGREPSNQPQH
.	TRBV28	ASSSTRQRSGNTIY
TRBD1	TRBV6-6	ASSGTGGNYGYT
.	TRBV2	ASRPGLNTGELF